The T cell receptor (beta chain) described here comes from a study of CD8 T cells in ankylosing spondylitis. The TCR beta libraries were generated through quantitative 5'-RACE incorporating molecular barcodes. TCRdb independently ran MiXCR on the 5' RACE reads; one entry per CDR3 protein. The table has 500,000 to 550,000 distinct CDR3 sequences, about 13% seen once. Germline assignment: CDR1 SEHNR and CDR2 FQNEAQ (reference sequence). The CDR3 runs 14 residues. After removal of 5 bases from V and 3 bases from J, the junction contained 6 bases not matched to a gene. As concerns this clonotype: Its target is unknown.

Findings and caveats of the study: It appeared that ankylosing spondylitis blood was characterized by a TCR beta motif of fewer than 10 highly homologous variants. A number of the motif variants had already been described in reactive arthritis synovial fluid and blood.

Source material: blood, either unsorted or a sorted T cell fraction (not recorded which). The sequence was obtained from a male donor with ankylosing spondylitis. V and J are TRBV7-9 and TRBJ2-7, with 8 bases that match TRBD1. CDR3 DNA sequence: TGTGCCAGCAGCCCCCGGACAGGGCTCTACGAGCAGTACGTC. It translates to CASSPRTGLYEQYV.